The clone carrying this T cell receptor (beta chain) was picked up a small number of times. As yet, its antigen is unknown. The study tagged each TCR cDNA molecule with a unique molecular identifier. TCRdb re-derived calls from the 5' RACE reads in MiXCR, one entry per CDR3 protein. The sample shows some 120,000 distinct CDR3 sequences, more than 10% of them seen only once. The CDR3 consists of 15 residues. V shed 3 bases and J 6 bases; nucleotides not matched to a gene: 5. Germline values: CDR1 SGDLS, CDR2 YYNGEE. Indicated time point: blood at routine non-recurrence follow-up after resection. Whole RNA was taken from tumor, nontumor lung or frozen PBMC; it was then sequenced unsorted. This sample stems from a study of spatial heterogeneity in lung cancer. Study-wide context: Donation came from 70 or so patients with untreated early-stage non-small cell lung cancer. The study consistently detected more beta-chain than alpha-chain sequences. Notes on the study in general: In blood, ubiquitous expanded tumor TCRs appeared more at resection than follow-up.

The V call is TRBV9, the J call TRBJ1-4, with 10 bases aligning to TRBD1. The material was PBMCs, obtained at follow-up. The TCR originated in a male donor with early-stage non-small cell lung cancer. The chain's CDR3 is CASSAETGGYEKLFF. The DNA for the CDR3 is TGTGCCAGCAGCGCCGAGACAGGGGGCTATGAAAAACTGTTTTTT.